The 19 T cell receptor beta chains given below trace back to one sample, sequenced in a study of vaccination and CD4 T cells after COVID-19. Treatment given: approximately nine-day PBMC culture with coronavirus spike peptide pools or control peptides (ViraFEST assay). These receptors have no known antigen. Oncomine TCR Beta short-read sequencing was applied to DNA from cultured CD4+ T cells. Each CDR3 protein gets one entry after TCRdb re-called the PCR reads with MiXCR. The data contain some 3,100 distinct CDR3 sequences, more than 70% of them singletons. Sequencing was done on a sample of CD4+ T cells from blood, cultured in vitro. These receptors all stem from a human donor who had recovered from COVID-19.

This clonotype was observed a single time. The rearrangement uses TRBV7-3 and TRBJ1-2, with D possibly matching TRBD1 (5 bases). There are 14 residues in the CDR3. In germline, CDR1 is SGHTA, CDR2 FQGTGA. V dropped 2 bases and J dropped 6 bases, with 13 bases sitting between them. The CDR3 bases are TGTGCCAGCAGCTTAGGGGGGGTTCAGAATGGCTACACCTTC. This gives the protein CASSLGGVQNGYTF.

This chain links TRBV12-3 or TRBV12-4 with TRBJ1-3; D gene unclear. Trimming stripped 11 bases from V and 3 bases from J, with 8 bases between. This CDR3 spans 11 amino acids. The CDR3 DNA sequence: TGTGCCGACCAATATGGAAACACCATATATTTT. Its translation: CADQYGNTIYF.

This chain joins TRBV24-1 and TRBJ1-5; TRBD1 matches at 9 bases. The CDR3 has 17 amino acids. J gave up 6 bases and V 4 bases, and 12 bases lay outside the gene matches. Germline CDR1 KGHDR, CDR2 SFDVKD. CDR3 nucleotides: TGTGCCACCAGTGACGAAGACCGGGACAGGGAAGTTCAGCCCCAGCATTTT. Encoded protein: CATSDEDRDREVQPQHF.

The chain combines TRBV19 with TRBJ2-3, with TRBD1 matching over 7 bases. V shed 4 bases, J shed 8 bases, and the junction held 9 bases outside the gene matches. CDR3 size: 14 residues. The V gene's germline CDR1 is LNHDA and CDR2 SQIVND (reference sequence). CDR3: CASSSRDRPGTQYF. The CDR3 bases are TGTGCCAGTAGTAGCCGGGACAGACCAGGTACGCAGTATTTT.

The gene calls are TRBV19 and TRBJ1-1, with D hard to call. V was cut by 4 bases and J by 2 bases, with 11 bases left in between. Per the germline V gene, CDR1 is LNHDA and CDR2 is SQIVND (reference sequence). CDR3 size: 14 residues. The CDR3 sequence is CASSTLQSNTEAFF. The CDR3 DNA is TGTGCCAGTAGTACCCTGCAGAGCAACACTGAAGCTTTCTTT.

The rearrangement uses TRBV7-9 and TRBJ2-2, with D perhaps TRBD1 (5 bases). The CDR3 consists of 18 residues. Between the trimmed V and J ends, which lost 1 base and 6 bases, there was a span of 21 bases. Germline V lookup: CDR1 SEHNR, CDR2 FQNEAQ (reference sequence). The CDR3 nucleotides are TGTGCCAGCAGCTTAGATTTGTTCGCGCTTGGGGCCCCCGGGGAGCTGTTTTTT. It specifies CASSLDLFALGAPGELFF.

This clonotype was observed once. V usage is TRBV20-1 and J usage is TRBJ1-2; D might be TRBD1 (5 bases). This CDR3 is built from 13 residues. Germline assignment: CDR1 DFQATT and CDR2 SNEGSKA (reference sequence). V lost 6 bases and J lost 5, with 16 bases in between. In nucleotides, the CDR3 is TGCAGTGCCGGGGACGGCGGAGGGTATGGCTACACCTTC. It translates to CSAGDGGGYGYTF.

J is TRBJ1-1 and V is TRBV7-9, with TRBD1 matching over 7 bases. This CDR3 region has 16 residues. Germline V lookup: CDR1 SEHNR, CDR2 FQNEAQ (reference sequence). V dropped 5 bases and J dropped 1; count of bases not matched to a gene: 10. CDR3 DNA: TGTGCCAGCAGCGCTCCCCGGGGACAGAGGAACACTGAAGCTTTCTTT. Its translation is CASSAPRGQRNTEAFF.

The chain employs TRBV10-2 and TRBJ2-7; unclear D gene. Germline-derived CDR1 and CDR2 are WSHSY and SAAADI. Trimming cost V 1 base and J 2 bases, with 15 bases left between them. This CDR3 is 16 amino acids long. The CDR3 bases are TGCGCCAGCAGTGAGTTTAGCTCTTCCAGAGCCTACGAGCAGTACTTC. Translated: CASSEFSSSRAYEQYF.

The chain uses TRBV5-1 and TRBJ2-7; D gene ambiguous. This CDR3 contains 14 residues. In germline, CDR1 is SGHRS, CDR2 YFSETQ. Trimming took 4 bases from V and 6 from J, leaving 17 bases between them. As DNA, the CDR3 is TGCGCCAGCAGCATACCATCCAGTGGTGGCGAGCAGTACTTC. Translated: CASSIPSSGGEQYF.

The chain carries TRBV12-3 or TRBV12-4 and TRBJ1-1; maybe TRBD1 (5 bases). V gave up 4 bases and J gave up 2 bases, with 14 bases separating them. This CDR3 has 15 amino acids. The CDR3 nucleotides are TGTGCCAGCAGTTCCCGCCAGGGATCTAACACTGAAGCTTTCTTT. Translating gives CASSSRQGSNTEAFF.

Worth noting for this clonotype: One end of the junction is discordant with germline, which a read error may explain. The genes are TRBV18 and TRBJ1-1; perhaps TRBD1 as D (6 bases). CDR1 and CDR2 from the germline V gene are KGHSH and LQKENI. CDR3 length: 15 amino acids. CDR3 sequence (DNA): TGTGCCAGCTCAGTACAGGGAGGGGGTGAAACTGAAGCTTTCTTC. Translated, it gives CASSVQGGGETEAFF.

V usage is TRBV30 and J usage is TRBJ1-6; D unclear. CDR1 and CDR2 (germline): GTSNPN, SVGIG (reference sequence). Trimming cost V 3 bases and J 5 bases, with 8 bases left between them. The CDR3 covers 13 residues. The CDR3 DNA sequence: TGTGCCTGGAGAAGCAGAAATAATTCACCCCTCCACTTT. It is translated as CAWRSRNNSPLHF.

The chain's CDR3 is CASRIRQGRSGNTIYF. The CDR3 bases are TGTGCCAGCAGGATAAGACAGGGCCGCTCTGGAAACACCATATATTTT. V is TRBV7-2 and J is TRBJ1-3, with 7 nucleotides matching TRBD1. The CDR3 consists of 16 residues. Germline lookup yields CDR1 SGHTA and CDR2 FQGNSA. V was clipped by 6 bases and J by 0 bases; unmatched bases: 8.

The rearrangement joins TRBV6-1 to TRBJ1-2; no clear D gene. CDR1 is MNHNS, CDR2 SASEGT, per germline. The germline V and J ends were trimmed by 8 bases and 4 bases, with 17 bases remaining between them. The CDR3 consists of 14 residues. CDR3 residues: CASHPGEQFYGYTF. DNA for the CDR3: TGTGCCAGCCACCCCGGGGAACAGTTCTATGGCTACACCTTC.

The chain uses TRBV7-9 and TRBJ2-5; either TRBD1 or TRBD2 may fit D (6 bases each). V dropped 10 bases and J dropped 5 bases, with 20 bases sitting between them. CDR1 SEHNR and CDR2 FQNEAQ come from the germline V gene (reference sequence). This CDR3 has 14 residues. The CDR3 reads CATDLGGLKETQYF. The CDR3, as DNA: TGTGCCACCGACTTAGGGGGGTTGAAGGAGACCCAGTACTTC.

Comment on this clonotype: Mismatch with germline at one junction end may stem from a read error. The rearrangement uses TRBV12-3 or TRBV12-4 and TRBJ2-1; D call uncertain. CDR3 size: 13 residues. The CDR3, as DNA: TGTGCCGGCAGTTTAGGGTCGAGTATTGAGCAGTTCTTC. Its translation: CAGSLGSSIEQFF.

J is TRBJ1-2 and V is TRBV28; D unresolved. The CDR3 totals 13 residues. Germline V lookup: CDR1 MDHEN, CDR2 SYDVKM. V shed 6 bases and J shed 2 bases, with 10 bases lying between them. Here the CDR3 DNA reads TGTGCCAGCAGCTTGACCTTAAACTATGGCTACACCTTC. It encodes CASSLTLNYGYTF.

The chain joins TRBV20-1 to TRBJ1-2, with 7 bases lining up with TRBD1. The V gene's germline CDR1 is DFQATT and CDR2 SNEGSKA (reference sequence). With V trimmed by 8 bases and J by 8 bases, 11 bases remained unmatched. CDR3 length equals 12 residues. The CDR3 sequence: CSSRQGEGGYTF. The CDR3 bases are TGCAGTAGTAGACAGGGCGAAGGCGGCTACACCTTC.